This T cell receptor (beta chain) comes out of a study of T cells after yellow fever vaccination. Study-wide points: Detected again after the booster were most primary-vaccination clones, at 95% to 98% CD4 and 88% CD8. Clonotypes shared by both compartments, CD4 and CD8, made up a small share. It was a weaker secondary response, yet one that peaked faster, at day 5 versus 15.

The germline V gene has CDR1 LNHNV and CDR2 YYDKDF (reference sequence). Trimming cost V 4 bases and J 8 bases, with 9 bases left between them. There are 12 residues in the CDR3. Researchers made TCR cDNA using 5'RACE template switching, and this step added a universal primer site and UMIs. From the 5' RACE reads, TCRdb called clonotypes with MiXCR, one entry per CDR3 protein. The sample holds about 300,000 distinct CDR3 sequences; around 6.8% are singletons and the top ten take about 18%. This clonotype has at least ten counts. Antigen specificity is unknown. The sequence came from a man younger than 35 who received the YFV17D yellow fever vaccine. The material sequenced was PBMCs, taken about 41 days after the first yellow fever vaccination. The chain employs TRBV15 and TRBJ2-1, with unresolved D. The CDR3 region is CATSTTVDEQFF. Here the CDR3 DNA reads TGTGCCACCAGCACAACAGTGGATGAGCAGTTCTTC. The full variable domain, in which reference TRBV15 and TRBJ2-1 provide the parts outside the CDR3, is DAMVIQNPRYQVTQFGKPVTLSCSQTLNHNVMYWYQQKSSQAPKLLFHYYDKDFNNEADTPDNFQSRRPNTSFCFLDIRSPGLGDTAMYLCATSTTVDEQFFGPGTRLTVL.